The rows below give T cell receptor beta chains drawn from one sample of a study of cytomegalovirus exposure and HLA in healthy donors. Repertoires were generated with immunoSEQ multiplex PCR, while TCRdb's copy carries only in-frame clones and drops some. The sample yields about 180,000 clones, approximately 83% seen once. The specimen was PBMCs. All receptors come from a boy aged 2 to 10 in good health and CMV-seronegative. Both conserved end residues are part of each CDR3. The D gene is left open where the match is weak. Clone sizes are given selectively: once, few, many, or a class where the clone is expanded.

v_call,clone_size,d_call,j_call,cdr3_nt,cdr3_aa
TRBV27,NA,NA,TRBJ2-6,TGTGCCAGCAGTTACGGAGGCTCTGGGGCCAACGTCCTGACTTTC,CASSYGGSGANVLTF
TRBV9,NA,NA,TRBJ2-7,TGTGCCAGCAGCGTAGGGGCGGGAACCTACGAGCAGTACTTC,CASSVGAGTYEQYF
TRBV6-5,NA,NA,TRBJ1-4,TGTGCCAGCAGTTATGACAGATCAGATGAAAAACTGTTTTTT,CASSYDRSDEKLFF
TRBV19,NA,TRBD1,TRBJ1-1,TGTGCCAGTAGTATCGGGACAGGGAGGGGGAACACTGAAGCTTTCTTT,CASSIGTGRGNTEAFF
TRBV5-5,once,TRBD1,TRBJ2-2,TGTGCCAGCGAACGACAGGGGCGGAACACCGGGGAGCTGTTTTTT,CASERQGRNTGELFF
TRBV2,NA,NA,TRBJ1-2,TGTGCCAGCAGTGAAGCGCGGAGGGATGGCTACACCTTC,CASSEARRDGYTF
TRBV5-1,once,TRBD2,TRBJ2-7,TGCGCCAGCAGCTGGGCCTTGGCGGGAGGCCCCTACGAGCAGTACTTC,CASSWALAGGPYEQYF
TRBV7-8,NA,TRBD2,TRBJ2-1,TGTGCCAGCAGCCCAGGGCAGGCGGGAGGTTACAATGAGCAGTTCTTC,CASSPGQAGGYNEQFF
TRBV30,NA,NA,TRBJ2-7,TGTGCCTGGAGTGTCGGTGGGAGCGAGCAGTACTTC,CAWSVGGSEQYF
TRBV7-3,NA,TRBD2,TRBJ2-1,TGTGCCAGCAGCTTATATAGCGGGGGGAGCTCCTACAATGAGCAGTTCTTC,CASSLYSGGSSYNEQFF
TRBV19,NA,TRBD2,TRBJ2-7,TGTGCCAGTAGTGTCAGGGAGGGAAGCGAGCAGTACTTC,CASSVREGSEQYF
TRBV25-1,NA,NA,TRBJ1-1,TGTGCCAGAAGTGGAGTAGGAAGGGGTGGGATGAACACTGAAGCTTTCTTT,CARSGVGRGGMNTEAFF
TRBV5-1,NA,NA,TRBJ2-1,TGCGCCAGCAGCTTCTATAACAGTCCTGAGCAGTTCTTC,CASSFYNSPEQFF
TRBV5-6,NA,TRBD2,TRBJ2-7,TGTGCCAGCAGCGTCGGACTAGCGGGAACCTACGAGCAGTACTTC,CASSVGLAGTYEQYF
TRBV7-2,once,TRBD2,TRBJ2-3,TGTGCCAGCAGCCCAGCCCTACTAGCGACAGATACGCAGTATTTT,CASSPALLATDTQYF
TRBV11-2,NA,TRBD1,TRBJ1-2,TGTGCCAGCAGCTTAGGACAGGGAAACTATGGCTACACCTTC,CASSLGQGNYGYTF
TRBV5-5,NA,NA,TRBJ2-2,TGTGCCAGTCAGAACACCGGGGAGCTGTTTTTT,CASQNTGELFF
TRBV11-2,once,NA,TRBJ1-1,TGTGCCAGCAGCTTAGTGGGGGGGAACACTGAAGCTTTCTTT,CASSLVGGNTEAFF
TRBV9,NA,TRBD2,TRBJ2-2,TGTGCCAGCAGCGGGGCTAGCGGGAGGGCCGCGAACACCGGGGAGCTGTTTTTT,CASSGASGRAANTGELFF
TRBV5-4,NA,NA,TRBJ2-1,TGTGCCAGCACGACGGGTCTTTACAATGAGCAGTTCTTC,CASTTGLYNEQFF
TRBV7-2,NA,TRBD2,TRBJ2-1,TGTGCCAGCAGCTTAGAGCCTAGCGGGAGGGTAGCCAATGAGCAGTTCTTC,CASSLEPSGRVANEQFF
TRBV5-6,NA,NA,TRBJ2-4,TGTGCCAGCAGCTCGGGGACTTTCCCAAACATTCAGTACTTC,CASSSGTFPNIQYF
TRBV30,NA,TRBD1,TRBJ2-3,TGTGCCTGGAGTCTTGCGTTGGACAGGGGGATCACAGATACGCAGTATTTT,CAWSLALDRGITDTQYF
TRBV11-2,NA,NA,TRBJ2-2,TGTGCCAGCAGCCCGCAGGGGATTTACACCGGGGAGCTGTTTTTT,CASSPQGIYTGELFF
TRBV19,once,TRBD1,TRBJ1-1,TGTGCCAGCGGGACAGTTGATACTGAAGCTTTCTTT,CASGTVDTEAFF
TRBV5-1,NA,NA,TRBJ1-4,TGCGCCAGCTCTGATGCGGGGGGGATGGGTGAAAAACTGTTTTTT,CASSDAGGMGEKLFF
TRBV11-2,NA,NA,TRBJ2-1,TGTGCCAGCACCCAACGTTCCGGGACGGGACTGGGCTCCTACAATGAGCAGTTCTTC,CASTQRSGTGLGSYNEQFF
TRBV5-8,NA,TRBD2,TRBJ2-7,TGTGCCAGCAGCTTGGGGACTGGGGGGGTCACACGCTACGAGCAGTACTTC,CASSLGTGGVTRYEQYF
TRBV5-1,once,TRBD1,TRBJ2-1,TGCGCCAGCAGCTTGACAGGGGCGCATCATGAGCAGTTCTTC,CASSLTGAHHEQFF
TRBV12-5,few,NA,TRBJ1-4,TGTGCTAGTGGTCTACCGGGACGGGGGAATGAAAAACTGTTTTTT,CASGLPGRGNEKLFF
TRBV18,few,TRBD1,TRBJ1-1,TGTGCCAGCTCATCGAACAGGGGTATGAACACTGAAGCTTTCTTT,CASSSNRGMNTEAFF
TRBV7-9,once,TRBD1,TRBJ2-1,TGTGCCAGCAGGGGACAGGGGGCTTACAATGAGCAGTTCTTC,CASRGQGAYNEQFF
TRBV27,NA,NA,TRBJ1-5,TGTGCCAGCAGTTTACTTCGGGGGAATCAGCCCCAGCATTTT,CASSLLRGNQPQHF
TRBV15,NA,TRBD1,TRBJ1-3,TGTGCCACCAGCGACAGGGGAACTGGAAACACCATATATTTT,CATSDRGTGNTIYF
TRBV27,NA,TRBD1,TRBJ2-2,TGTGCCAGCAGTTCGGGACAGGGGCGTAACGGGGAGCTGTTTTTT,CASSSGQGRNGELFF
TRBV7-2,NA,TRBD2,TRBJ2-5,TGTGCCAGCAGCTTAAGTCGAGGCGGGGGAAGTGAGACCCAGTACTTC,CASSLSRGGGSETQYF
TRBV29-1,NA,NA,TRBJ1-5,TGCAGCGTAGTAGGTTTTGGGGCCAATCAGCCCCAGCATTTT,CSVVGFGANQPQHF
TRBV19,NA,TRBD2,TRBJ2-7,TGTGCCAGTAGTCCCCGGACTAGCGGGAGCTACGAGCAGTACTTC,CASSPRTSGSYEQYF
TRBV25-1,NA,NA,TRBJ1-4,TGTGCCAGCAGCCCCCGTCGACAGACTAATGAAAAACTGTTTTTT,CASSPRRQTNEKLFF
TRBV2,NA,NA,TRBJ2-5,TGTGCCAGCAGTGAAGCGAGGACAAACACAGAGACCCAGTACTTC,CASSEARTNTETQYF
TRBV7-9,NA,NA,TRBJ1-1,TGTGCCAGCACCCCACCGGCCCGACTAGGACAGAACACTGAAGCTTTCTTT,CASTPPARLGQNTEAFF
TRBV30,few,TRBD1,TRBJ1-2,TGTGCCAGGGACAGGGTGGAATCTAACTATGGCTACACCTTC,CARDRVESNYGYTF
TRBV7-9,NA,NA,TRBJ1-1,TGTGCCAGCAGCGGGGGTAACAGGGCCCCTGAAGCTTTCTTT,CASSGGNRAPEAFF
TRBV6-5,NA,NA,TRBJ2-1,TGTGCCAGCAGTTACTCTGGGACTTTGGCCTACAATGAGCAGTTCTTC,CASSYSGTLAYNEQFF
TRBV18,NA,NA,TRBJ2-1,TGTGCCAGCTCACCGTCACAGGGCAATGAGCAGTTCTTC,CASSPSQGNEQFF
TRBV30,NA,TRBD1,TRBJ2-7,TGTGCCTGTCGGGACAGCGGCTACGAGCAGTACTTC,CACRDSGYEQYF
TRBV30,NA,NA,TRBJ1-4,TGTGCCTGGGGAGCAGACGGAACTAATGAAAAACTGTTTTTT,CAWGADGTNEKLFF
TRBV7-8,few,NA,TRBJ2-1,TGTGCCAGCAGCTTAAATCCTTACAATGAGCAGTTCTTC,CASSLNPYNEQFF
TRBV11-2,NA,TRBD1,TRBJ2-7,TGTGCCAGCAGCAGCCGGACAGGGTCAACATACGAGCAGTACTTC,CASSSRTGSTYEQYF
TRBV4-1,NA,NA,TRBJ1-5,TGCGCCAGCAGCCAAGATCGGTGGAGGGCAGGTCAGCCCCAGCATTTT,CASSQDRWRAGQPQHF